This paragraph reports one TCR beta chain. Its cognate antigen has yet to be identified. Within one base of it there is no much larger clone, and no base qualities were kept. The time point label on this specimen signifies: baseline before first vaccination. Vaccinee samples were obtained from the UK trials COV001 and COV002, which included a single-blind randomized controlled phase 2/3 trial of AZD1222 (ChAdOx1 nCoV-19) in healthy adults. Trial participant PBMC samples were collected at day 0 and day 28 after the second dose for TCRbeta chain sequencing. This sample is part of a study of T cell responses to AZD1222 COVID-19 vaccine (dated by TCRdb to the early 2020s). For the study in its entirety: AZD1222 recipients whose second dose came at about 4 weeks and those whose second dose came at about 12 weeks were combined into one group, since spike-specific TCR depth and breadth did not differ between the two schedules. A total of 240 or so trial participants underwent TCR sequencing, of whom roughly 210 had received two doses of AZD1222 and 26 had received two doses of the MenACWY control vaccine. Enrollment into the trials was organized by age into subgroups of 18-55, 56-69 and 70-plus years, and those subgroups contained approximately 160, 26 and 62 TCR-sequenced participants, respectively. General findings and caveats noted by the study authors: Participants were mostly white British and included more females than males, and it was suggested by the authors that clonal diversity may have been underestimated. Reportedly, almost half of the unique spike-specific TCRs recognized epitopes lying outside the regions that are mutated in the B.1.351 and B.1.1.7 variants. Because no day 14 peak-response samples were available, repertoires were characterized only after the peak T cell response. Vaccine-associated CD4 TCRs spanned the whole spike protein, with dominant responses in regions 160-218 and 743-854. Conclusions about previously exposed vaccinees were limited because only a handful of AZD1222 recipients were SARS-CoV-2 seropositive at baseline. In the small 56-69-year group, the increase in depth fell short of significance, most likely because of low power. After two AZD1222 doses, both the breadth and the depth of spike-specific TCRs were significantly higher than at day 0 and than in MenACWY recipients.

Its CDR3 holds 13 amino acids, cysteine through phenylalanine. Just the 39-base CDR3 DNA is kept, in frame starting at base 1. The germline V gene supplies CDR1 KGHSH and CDR2 LQKENI. V loses 2 bases of germline sequence and J loses 8 bases, and the interval between the two ends is 9 bases. The CDR3 regions of human TCRbeta chains were analyzed by immunosequencing. On the authors' methods: TCRs in the repertoires were compared against a reference library of SARS-CoV-2-specific TCRs that had been generated with the MIRA antigen-specificity platform. Breadth meant the fraction of unique TCRs that were SARS-CoV-2-associated, whereas depth meant the fraction of total T cells that were SARS-CoV-2-associated. Using the MIRA data, every spike-specific TCR was mapped to the spike region that the TCR reacted to and assigned to either a CD4 or a CD8 class. Log10-transformed breadth and depth values were compared by one-way ANOVA with Sidak's multiple comparisons tests. The table was pulled from immuneACCESS by TCRdb, which kept in-frame rearrangements only. Such tables lose some clones; where checked, under half of the loss comes from unresolved V genes, and the rest has no known cause. The DNA gave D and trimming, while V, J and clone size come from that table. This sample gives about 160,000 clones in total; roughly 91% of them show up just once. The ten largest clonotypes hold under 1.5% of the sample.

This sequence was found in an adult in good health. Material: peripheral blood, obtained on day 0 of AZD1222 vaccination. The rearranged segments are TRBV18 and TRBJ1-4; there is no confident call for the D gene. The CDR3 sequence is CASSPYSDEKLFF. The DNA sequence reads TGTGCCAGCTCACCATACAGTGACGAAAAACTGTTTTTT.